The clone carrying this T cell receptor beta chain appeared once. Its antigen remains unknown. The trim removed 6 bases at V and 3 bases at J, leaving 14 bases unmatched. The CDR3 totals 17 residues. Germline assignment: CDR1 SGHTA and CDR2 FQGNSA. Sequencing used immunoSEQ multiplex PCR; TCRdb keeps in-frame clones, though not all of them. Among about 32,000 clones, around four fifths were seen once, and the ten largest hold around 3%. This entry is derived from a study of neoadjuvant anti-PD-1 for oral cavity cancer. Findings and limits, study-wide: Higher pretreatment Treg/Th17 ratios tracked higher pretreatment blood clonality.

Documented time point: after neoadjuvant nivolumab, at surgical resection. Patients had newly diagnosed, untreated stage II-IVA oral cavity squamous cell carcinoma. Cohort: HPV-negative, locally advanced oral cavity squamous cell carcinoma patients. The starting material was PBMCs, obtained after nivolumab (anti-PD-1) treatment. The chain combines TRBV7-2 with TRBJ2-7, with 10 bases aligning to TRBD1. The clonotype comes from a person aged 35 to 85 with oral cavity squamous cell carcinoma. In DNA, the CDR3 is TGTGCCAGCAGACTAAATAGGACAGGGGGTAAACACTACGAGCAGTACTTC. As protein: CASRLNRTGGKHYEQYF.